These T cell receptor beta chains were read from a single sample in a study of radiation and T cells in renal cell carcinoma. Produced via immunoSEQ multiplex PCR; TCRdb's table is partial and in-frame only. Of some 75,000 clones listed, 82% are singletons. The specimen comprised blood, sampled from a patient whose treatment included radiotherapy and nephrectomy. The receptor set was obtained from a man aged 60-69 years with renal cell carcinoma. Each CDR3 is given with its conserved first and last residue. D genes are given only for firm matches. Part of the rows lack a size; the others show once, few, many or a class for expanded clones.

d_call	j_call	v_call	clone_size	cdr3_nt	cdr3_aa
.	TRBJ2-2	TRBV7-3	.	TGTGCCAGCAGCGAAGAGGGATATCGCATAAACACCGGGGAGCTGTTTTTT	CASSEEGYRINTGELFF
.	TRBJ2-3	TRBV15	.	TGTGCCACCAGCAGCCGATACAGGGTGGGTCCCACAGATACGCAGTATTTT	CATSSRYRVGPTDTQYF
.	TRBJ1-1	TRBV7-2	once	TGTGCCAGCAGCTTAGTAGTACCAGGGGTAGAAGCTTTCTTT	CASSLVVPGVEAFF
TRBD2	TRBJ2-2	TRBV4-3	.	TGCGCCAGCAGCCAAGAAATTAGCGGGAGAAACTCCGCGAACACCGGGGAGCTGTTTTTT	CASSQEISGRNSANTGELFF
TRBD2	TRBJ2-3	TRBV7-8	.	TGTGCCAGCAGCTTCCTAGGACTAGCGGGAGGAGGAGATACGCAGTATTTT	CASSFLGLAGGGDTQYF
.	TRBJ2-7	TRBV11-2	.	TGTGCCAGCAGCTTAGAAGAGGGAGTTCTCCCCTACGAGCAGTACTTC	CASSLEEGVLPYEQYF
TRBD1	TRBJ1-1	TRBV6-5	.	TGTGCCAGCAGAGTTGGGACAGCGAACACTGAAGCTTTCTTT	CASRVGTANTEAFF
.	TRBJ2-7	TRBV7-2	.	TGTGCCAGCAGCTTAGTGGTAGCGAGCTCCTACGAGCAGTACTTC	CASSLVVASSYEQYF
TRBD1	TRBJ2-6	TRBV5-1	.	TGCGCCAGCAGCATCAATACAGGGGCTGGGGCCAACGTCCTGACTTTC	CASSINTGAGANVLTF
.	TRBJ2-2	TRBV28	.	TGTGCCTCCGTCAGTTTGTCTTCCGGGGAGCTGTTTTTT	CASVSLSSGELFF
.	TRBJ2-5	TRBV7-2	.	TGTGCCAGCAGCTTAGTAGGAATCCAAGAGACCCAGTACTTC	CASSLVGIQETQYF
TRBD1	TRBJ2-2	TRBV9	.	TGTGCCAGCAGCGTACTGGACAGGGTGGGCACCGGGGAGCTGTTTTTT	CASSVLDRVGTGELFF
.	TRBJ2-5	TRBV2	.	TGTGCCAGCAGTGAAGCAGGGATTGGGGAGACCCAGTACTTC	CASSEAGIGETQYF
.	TRBJ1-5	TRBV28	once	TGTGCCAGCAGTTTAGCACAGGGACTAGGAGATCAGCCCCAGCATTTT	CASSLAQGLGDQPQHF
TRBD2	TRBJ2-2	TRBV10-1	.	TGCGCCAGCAAACTAGCGGGCGAATCCGGGGAGCTGTTTTTT	CASKLAGESGELFF
TRBD2	TRBJ2-7	TRBV15	once	TGTGCCACCAGCAGAGATCGAAAGGCGGGAGCGGGGTACGAGCAGTACTTC	CATSRDRKAGAGYEQYF
TRBD2	TRBJ2-5	TRBV11-2	.	TGTGCCAGCAGCTTACTTCGGGGGGGGCAAGAGACCCAGTACTTC	CASSLLRGGQETQYF
.	TRBJ1-1	TRBV29-1	few	TGCAGCGTCCGAGACAGGCCGTACGGGACTGAAGCTTTCTTT	CSVRDRPYGTEAFF
.	TRBJ1-2	TRBV4-3	once	TGCGCCAGCAGCCAAGAGGGGACGGGCGACCCTGTCGGCTACACCTTC	CASSQEGTGDPVGYTF
.	TRBJ2-5	TRBV6-1	.	TGTGCCAGCAGCGGTGGGGGGAGCCAAGAGACCCAGTACTTC	CASSGGGSQETQYF
.	TRBJ2-7	TRBV7-2	.	TGTGCCAGCAGCTTGACAGGAAGCTTTTACGAGCAGTACTTC	CASSLTGSFYEQYF
TRBD1	TRBJ1-4	TRBV10-3	.	TGTGCCATCAGTCCGGGGACAGATAATGAAAAACTGTTTTTT	CAISPGTDNEKLFF